The 18 T cell receptor beta chains below all came from one sample that was sequenced in a study of identical twins. TCRdb re-called the 5' RACE reads with MiXCR, one entry per CDR3 protein. The sample lists 300,000 to 400,000 distinct CDR3 sequences, 12% occurring once. The sample also formed part of further work on yellow fever vaccine responses in identical twins.

Sequencing was carried out using CD8+ T cells sorted from blood. Receptors originate from a woman younger than 30 in good health.

This sequence joins TRBV7-9 and TRBJ2-3; possibly TRBD2 for D (7 bases). V was shortened by 7 bases and J by 5 bases, with 19 bases between the two germline ends. Germline assignment: CDR1 SEHNR and CDR2 FQNEAQ (reference sequence). The CDR3 has 15 amino acids. CDR3 residues: CASIDVRGAQDTQYF. CDR3 bases: TGTGCCAGCATCGATGTACGGGGGGCACAAGATACGCAGTATTTT.

In its sample, this clonotype was seen many times. This rearrangement joins TRBV12-3 or TRBV12-4 to TRBJ1-5; D gene unclear. V was pared by 3 bases and J by 1 base, with 7 bases between. The CDR3 has 14 amino acids. The CDR3: CASSFLGSNQPQHF. DNA for the CDR3: TGTGCCAGCAGTTTTCTAGGGAGCAATCAGCCCCAGCATTTT.

The V and J genes are TRBV4-1 and TRBJ1-5, with no clear D. Germline lookup yields CDR1 MGHRA and CDR2 YSYEKL. V lost 1 base and J 0 bases, leaving 10 bases between the germline ends. The CDR3 has 16 amino acids. CDR3 sequence reads: CASSQGGSYSNQPQHF. In nucleotides, the CDR3 is TGCGCCAGCAGCCAAGGAGGCTCCTATAGCAATCAGCCCCAGCATTTT.

This clonotype showed up many times. V gene TRBV20-1 combines with J gene TRBJ2-5, with a tentative D call TRBD1 (5 bases). V was shortened by 0 bases and J by 4 bases, with 12 bases between the two germline ends. The CDR3 spans 14 residues. Germline lookup yields CDR1 DFQATT and CDR2 SNEGSKA (reference sequence). The CDR3 sequence: CSAREGRGSETQYF. The DNA of the CDR3 is TGCAGTGCTAGAGAGGGTAGGGGTTCAGAGACCCAGTACTTC.

The J gene is TRBJ2-7, the V gene TRBV28, with D possibly being TRBD1 or TRBD2 (5 bases each). The germline V and J ends were trimmed by 11 bases and 3 bases, with 17 bases remaining between them. The CDR3 runs to 13 residues. Per germline, CDR1 MDHEN and CDR2 SYDVKM. The CDR3 coding sequence is TGTGCCTGCAACTGGGACCTAAACTACGAGCAGTACTTC. It yields the protein CACNWDLNYEQYF.

The chain combines TRBV29-1 with TRBJ1-1; 7 positions match TRBD1. Germline V gene lookup returns CDR1 SQVTM and CDR2 ANQGSEA. V lost 3 bases to trimming and J lost 3 bases; unmatched junction nucleotides: 4. The CDR3 runs to 13 residues. The CDR3 DNA follows: TGCAGCGTTGAGACAGGGAAGGACACTGAAGCTTTCTTT. Its translation is CSVETGKDTEAFF.

This clonotype has a count of ten or more. This chain uses TRBV24-1 with TRBJ1-2; 10 bases fit TRBD1. Germline lookup yields CDR1 KGHDR and CDR2 SFDVKD. V lost 2 bases to trimming and J lost 3 bases; unmatched junction nucleotides: 8. CDR3 size: 17 residues. For the CDR3, the DNA is TGTGCCACCAGTGATTCTAACCTCGGACAGGGGGACTATGGCTACACCTTC. This sequence encodes CATSDSNLGQGDYGYTF.

This clonotype has just a few counts. This chain joins TRBV15 and TRBJ2-6; D call uncertain. CDR1 LNHNV and CDR2 YYDKDF come from the germline V gene (reference sequence). This CDR3 has 16 residues. Trimming took 0 bases from V and 1 from J, leaving 7 bases between them. DNA of the CDR3: TGTGCCACCAGCAGAGATTCGGGTTCTGGGGCCAACGTCCTGACTTTC. Translated, it gives CATSRDSGSGANVLTF.

This clonotype came up a few times. This chain connects TRBV9 to TRBJ2-2; TRBD1 matches 7 bases. Germline CDR1 SGDLS, CDR2 YYNGEE. CDR3 size: 16 residues. The junction had 10 bases not matched to a gene; V was cut back by 4 bases and J by 4 bases. Here the CDR3 DNA reads TGTGCCAGCAGCCCGAGGGGGCGCGAGGTCACCGGGGAGCTGTTTTTT. Translating it yields CASSPRGREVTGELFF.

The chain links TRBV20-1 to TRBJ2-2; D remains unclear. Germline CDR1 and CDR2: DFQATT and SNEGSKA (reference sequence). V was shortened by 0 bases and J by 8 bases, with 7 bases between the two germline ends. This CDR3 is built from 12 residues. The CDR3 spells CSARDLRGELFF. As DNA, the CDR3 is TGCAGTGCTAGAGATCTACGGGGGGAGCTGTTTTTT.

The chain carries TRBV27 and TRBJ2-5, with 8 nucleotides matching TRBD1. CDR3 length equals 15 residues. The trim removed 1 base at V and 2 bases at J, leaving 3 bases unmatched. Germline V gene lookup returns CDR1 MNHEY and CDR2 SMNVEV (reference sequence). The CDR3 bases are TGTGCCAGCAGTTTATGGCAGGGGGCTCAAGAGACCCAGTACTTC. Translating gives CASSLWQGAQETQYF.

CDR3 loop: CASSPVGGRGTDTQYF. CDR3 DNA sequence: TGTGCCAGCAGCCCCGTGGGCGGGAGGGGGACAGATACGCAGTATTTT. V is TRBV7-8 and J is TRBJ2-3; 9 bases agree with TRBD2. Losses at the gene ends were 5 bases for V and 3 bases for J; bases not matched to a gene: 9. Germline CDR1 SGHVS, CDR2 FQNEAQ. The CDR3 is 16 amino acids. The full variable domain, rest sourced from reference TRBV7-8 and TRBJ2-3, is GAGVSQSPRYKVAKRGQDVALRCDPISGHVSLFWYQQALGQGPEFLTYFQNEAQLDKSGLPSDRFFAERPEGSVSTLKIQRTQQEDSAVYLCASSPVGGRGTDTQYFGPGTRLTVL.

The sample holds a few counts of this clonotype. The chain employs TRBV7-8 and TRBJ2-5; 10 bases agree with TRBD1. The ends lost 5 bases at V and 5 bases at J; junction bases unmatched: 14. The CDR3 consists of 17 residues. The germline V gene encodes CDR1 SGHVS and CDR2 FQNEAQ. The CDR3 here is CASSAGTGVDFTETQYF. The CDR3 bases are TGTGCCAGCAGCGCCGGGACAGGGGTCGATTTTACGGAGACCCAGTACTTC.

This clonotype appeared a single time. The gene calls are TRBV6-2 or TRBV6-3 and TRBJ2-3; possible D gene TRBD1, 5 bases. V lost 2 bases to trimming and J lost 5 bases, with 17 bases between them. This CDR3 region has 16 residues. Germline CDR1 and CDR2: MNHEY and SVGEGT. CDR3 DNA sequence: TGTGCCAGCAGTTACCAGTTGAAGGGGATCGAAGATACGCAGTATTTT. Protein sequence: CASSYQLKGIEDTQYF.

The V gene is TRBV20-1, the J gene TRBJ2-3; 10 bases map to TRBD2. Germline V CDR1 and CDR2: DFQATT, SNEGSKA (reference sequence). The CDR3 runs 15 residues. V was clipped by 6 bases and J by 6 bases; unmatched bases: 12. The CDR3 DNA reads as TGCAGTGCGCCTGCTAGCGGGGGTTTCTCTGATACGCAGTATTTT. This gives the protein CSAPASGGFSDTQYF.

In its sample, this clonotype was seen many times. The chain is built from TRBV4-1 and TRBJ2-2; 10 bases line up with TRBD2. Germline CDR1 and CDR2: MGHRA and YSYEKL. V lost 0 bases and J lost 5; bases outside the gene matches: 9. This CDR3 region has 18 residues. CDR3 region: CASSQEASGGALTGELFF. The CDR3 DNA is TGCGCCAGCAGCCAAGAGGCCAGCGGGGGGGCGTTAACCGGGGAGCTGTTTTTT.

This clonotype was counted between two and nine times. The chain joins TRBV11-2 to TRBJ2-7, with D tentatively TRBD2 (5 bases). V gave up 4 bases and J gave up 0 bases, with 16 bases separating them. This CDR3 spans 16 amino acids. Germline values: CDR1 SGHAT, CDR2 FQNNGV. The CDR3 sequence is CASSSHRSGLSYEQYF. CDR3 DNA: TGTGCCAGCAGCTCCCATCGGAGCGGCCTCTCCTACGAGCAGTACTTC.

The rearrangement uses TRBV6-1 and TRBJ1-5; 11 bases are a match to TRBD1. The V segment lost 8 bases and the J segment 7 bases; nucleotides outside the gene matches: 4. Per germline, CDR1 MNHNS and CDR2 SASEGT. The CDR3 is made up of 13 amino acids. Here the CDR3 reads CASGQGARQPQHF. CDR3 bases: TGTGCCAGCGGACAGGGGGCGCGGCAGCCCCAGCATTTT.